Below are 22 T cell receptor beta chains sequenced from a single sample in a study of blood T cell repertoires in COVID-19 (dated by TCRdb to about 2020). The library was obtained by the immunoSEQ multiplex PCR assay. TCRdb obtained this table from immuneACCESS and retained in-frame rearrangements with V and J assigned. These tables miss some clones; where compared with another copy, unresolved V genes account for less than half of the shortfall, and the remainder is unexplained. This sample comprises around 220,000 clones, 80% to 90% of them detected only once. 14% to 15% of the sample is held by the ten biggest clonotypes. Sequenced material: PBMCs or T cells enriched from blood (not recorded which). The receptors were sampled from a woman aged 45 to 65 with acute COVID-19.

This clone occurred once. The DNA of the CDR3 is TGTGCCATCAGTGTAGGGGGTAATGAAAAACTGTTTTTT. Its translation: CAISVGGNEKLFF. The chain recombines TRBV10-3 with TRBJ1-4; possibly TRBD1 for D (6 bases). The CDR3 length is 13 residues. Germline CDR1 and CDR2: ENHRY and SYGVKD. V was cut by 4 bases and J by 4 bases, with 7 bases left in between.

The CDR3 here is CASSLWQGGQPQHF. CDR3 in DNA: TGTGCCAGCAGTTTATGGCAGGGGGGCCAGCCCCAGCATTTT. The V gene is TRBV28, the J gene TRBJ1-5; 7 bases match TRBD1. The CDR3 is made up of 14 amino acids. With 0 bases clipped from V and 7 bases from J, the junction kept 3 bases outside the gene matches. Per the germline V gene, CDR1 is MDHEN and CDR2 is SYDVKM.

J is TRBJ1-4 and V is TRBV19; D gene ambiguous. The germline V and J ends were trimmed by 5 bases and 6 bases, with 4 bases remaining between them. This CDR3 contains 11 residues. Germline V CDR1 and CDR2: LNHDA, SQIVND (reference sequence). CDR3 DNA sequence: TGTGCCAGTAGTGAGGATGAAAAACTGTTTTTT. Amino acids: CASSEDEKLFF.

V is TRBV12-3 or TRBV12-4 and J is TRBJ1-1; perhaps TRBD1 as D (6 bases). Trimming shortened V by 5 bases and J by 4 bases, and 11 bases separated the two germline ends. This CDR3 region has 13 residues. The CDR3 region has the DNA TGTGCCAGCAGTAACAGGGAGGGCACTGAAGCTTTCTTT. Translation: CASSNREGTEAFF.

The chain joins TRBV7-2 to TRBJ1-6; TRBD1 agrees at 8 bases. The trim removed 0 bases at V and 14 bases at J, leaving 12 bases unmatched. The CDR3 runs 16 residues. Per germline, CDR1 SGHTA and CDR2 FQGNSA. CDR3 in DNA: TGTGCCAGCAGCTTAGCAGACAGGGGTTTGGCCACATCCCTCCACTTT. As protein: CASSLADRGLATSLHF.

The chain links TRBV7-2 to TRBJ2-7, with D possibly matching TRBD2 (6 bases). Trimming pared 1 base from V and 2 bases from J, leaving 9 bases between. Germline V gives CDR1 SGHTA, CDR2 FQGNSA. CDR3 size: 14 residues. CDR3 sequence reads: CASSLGAGPYEQYF. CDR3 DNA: TGTGCCAGCAGCTTAGGGGCGGGACCCTACGAGCAGTACTTC.

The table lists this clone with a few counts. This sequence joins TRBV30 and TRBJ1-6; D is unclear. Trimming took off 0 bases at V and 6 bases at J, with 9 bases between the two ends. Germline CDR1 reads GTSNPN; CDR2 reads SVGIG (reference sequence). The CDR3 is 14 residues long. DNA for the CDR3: TGTGCCTGGAGTGTACGACTGGTTAATTCACCCCTCCACTTT. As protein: CAWSVRLVNSPLHF. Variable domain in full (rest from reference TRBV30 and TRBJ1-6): SQTIHQWPATLVQPVGSPLSLECTVEGTSNPNLYWYRQAAGRGLQLLFYSVGIGQISSEVPQNLSASRPQDRQFILSSKKLLLSDSGFYLCAWSVRLVNSPLHFGNGTRLTVT.

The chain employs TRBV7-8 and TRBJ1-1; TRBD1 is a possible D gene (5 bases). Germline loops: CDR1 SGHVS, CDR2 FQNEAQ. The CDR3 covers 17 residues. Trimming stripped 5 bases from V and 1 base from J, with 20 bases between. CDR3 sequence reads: CASSDARDPPENTEAFF. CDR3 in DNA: TGTGCCAGCAGCGATGCCAGGGATCCCCCGGAGAACACTGAAGCTTTCTTT. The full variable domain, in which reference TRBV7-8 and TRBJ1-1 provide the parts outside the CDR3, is GAGVSQSPRYKVAKRGQDVALRCDPISGHVSLFWYQQALGQGPEFLTYFQNEAQLDKSGLPSDRFFAERPEGSVSTLKIQRTQQEDSAVYLCASSDARDPPENTEAFFGQGTRLTVV.

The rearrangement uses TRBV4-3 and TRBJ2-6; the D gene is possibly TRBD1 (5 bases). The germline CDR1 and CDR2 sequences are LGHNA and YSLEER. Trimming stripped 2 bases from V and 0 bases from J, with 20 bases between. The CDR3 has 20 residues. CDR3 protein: CASSQSIRRQSISGANVLTF. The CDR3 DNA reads TGCGCCAGCAGCCAATCTATCAGGAGACAGTCGATCTCTGGGGCCAACGTCCTGACTTTC.

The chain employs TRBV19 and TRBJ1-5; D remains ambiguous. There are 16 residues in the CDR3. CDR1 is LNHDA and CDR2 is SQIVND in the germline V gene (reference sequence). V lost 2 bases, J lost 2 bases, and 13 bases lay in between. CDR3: CASSIMSVSGNQPQHF. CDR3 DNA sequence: TGTGCCAGTAGTATAATGTCGGTCTCTGGCAATCAGCCCCAGCATTTT.

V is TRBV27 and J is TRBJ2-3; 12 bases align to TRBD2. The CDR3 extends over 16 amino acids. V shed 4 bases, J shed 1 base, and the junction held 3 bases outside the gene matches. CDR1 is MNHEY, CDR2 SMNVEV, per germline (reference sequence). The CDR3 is CASSSLAGGGTDTQYF. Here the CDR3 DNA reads TGTGCCAGCAGTTCCCTAGCGGGAGGGGGCACAGATACGCAGTATTTT.

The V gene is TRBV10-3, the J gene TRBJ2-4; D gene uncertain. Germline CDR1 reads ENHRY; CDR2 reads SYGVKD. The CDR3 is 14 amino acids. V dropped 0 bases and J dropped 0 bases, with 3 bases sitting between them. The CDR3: CAISESGAKNIQYF. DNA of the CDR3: TGTGCCATCAGTGAGTCCGGAGCCAAAAACATTCAGTACTTC.

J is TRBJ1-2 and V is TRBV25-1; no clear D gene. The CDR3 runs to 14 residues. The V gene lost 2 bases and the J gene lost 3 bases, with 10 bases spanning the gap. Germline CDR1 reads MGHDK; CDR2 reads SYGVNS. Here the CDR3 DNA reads TGTGCCAGCAGTGAAGCCGGGATATACTATGGCTACACCTTC. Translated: CASSEAGIYYGYTF.

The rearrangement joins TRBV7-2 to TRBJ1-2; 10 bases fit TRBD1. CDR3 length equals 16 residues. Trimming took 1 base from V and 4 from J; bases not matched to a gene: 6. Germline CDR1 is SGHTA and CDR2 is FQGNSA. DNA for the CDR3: TGTGCCAGCAGCTTAGGGACAGGGGGAGACTTCTATGGCTACACCTTC. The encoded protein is CASSLGTGGDFYGYTF.

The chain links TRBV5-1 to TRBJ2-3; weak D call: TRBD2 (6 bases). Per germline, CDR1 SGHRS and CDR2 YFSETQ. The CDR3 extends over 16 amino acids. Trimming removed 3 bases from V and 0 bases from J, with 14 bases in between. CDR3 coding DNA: TGCGCCAGCAGCTCGCCCGGGGGTGAAAGCACAGATACGCAGTATTTT. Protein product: CASSSPGGESTDTQYF.

For the CDR3, the DNA is TGTGCCAGCAGCGCCCGGACAGGTCGGGGCACCATATATTTT. Translating it yields CASSARTGRGTIYF. J is TRBJ1-3 and V is TRBV2; 7 nucleotides line up with TRBD1. J gave up 9 bases and V 6 bases, and 11 bases lay outside the gene matches. The CDR3 spans 14 residues. Germline CDR1 and CDR2: SNHLY and FYNNEI. Full variable domain (outside the CDR3, taken from reference TRBV2 and TRBJ1-3): EPEVTQTPSHQVTQMGQEVILRCVPISNHLYFYWYRQILGQKVEFLVSFYNNEISEKSEIFDDQFSVERPDGSNFTLKIRSTKLEDSAMYFCASSARTGRGTIYFGEGSWLTVV.

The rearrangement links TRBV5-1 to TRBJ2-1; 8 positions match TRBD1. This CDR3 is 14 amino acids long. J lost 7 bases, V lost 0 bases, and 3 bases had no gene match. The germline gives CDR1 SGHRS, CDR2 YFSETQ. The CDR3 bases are TGCGCCAGCAGCTTGGGGACAGGGTCGAATGAGCAGTTCTTC. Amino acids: CASSLGTGSNEQFF.

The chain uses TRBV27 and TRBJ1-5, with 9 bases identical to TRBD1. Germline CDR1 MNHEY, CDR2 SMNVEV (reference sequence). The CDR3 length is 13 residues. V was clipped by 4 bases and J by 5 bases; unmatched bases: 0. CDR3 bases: TGTGCCAGCAGTTGGGACAGGGATCAGCCCCAGCATTTT. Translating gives CASSWDRDQPQHF.

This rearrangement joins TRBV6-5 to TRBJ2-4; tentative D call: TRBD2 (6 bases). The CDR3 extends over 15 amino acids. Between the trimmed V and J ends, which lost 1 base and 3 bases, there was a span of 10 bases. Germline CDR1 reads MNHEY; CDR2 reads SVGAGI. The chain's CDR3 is CASSYYGGGKNIQYF. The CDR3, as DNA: TGTGCCAGCAGTTACTACGGGGGAGGCAAAAACATTCAGTACTTC.

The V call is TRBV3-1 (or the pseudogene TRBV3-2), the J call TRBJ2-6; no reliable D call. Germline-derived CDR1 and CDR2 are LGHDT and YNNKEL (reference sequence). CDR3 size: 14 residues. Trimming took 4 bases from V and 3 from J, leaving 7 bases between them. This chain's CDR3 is CASSPLNGANVLTF. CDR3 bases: TGTGCCAGCAGCCCTCTAAATGGGGCCAACGTCCTGACTTTC.

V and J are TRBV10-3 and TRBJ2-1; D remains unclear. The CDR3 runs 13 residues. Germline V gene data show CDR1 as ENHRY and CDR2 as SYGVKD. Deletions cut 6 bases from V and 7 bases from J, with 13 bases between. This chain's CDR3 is CAISELEKNEQFF. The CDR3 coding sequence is TGTGCCATCAGCGAGCTAGAGAAGAATGAGCAGTTCTTC.

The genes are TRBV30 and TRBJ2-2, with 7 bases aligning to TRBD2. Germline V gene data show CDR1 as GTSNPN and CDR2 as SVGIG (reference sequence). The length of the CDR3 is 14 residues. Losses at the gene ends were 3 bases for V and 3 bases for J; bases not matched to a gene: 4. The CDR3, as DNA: TGTGCCTGGAGAGGCGGGAGAGACACCGGGGAGCTGTTTTTT. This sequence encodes CAWRGGRDTGELFF.